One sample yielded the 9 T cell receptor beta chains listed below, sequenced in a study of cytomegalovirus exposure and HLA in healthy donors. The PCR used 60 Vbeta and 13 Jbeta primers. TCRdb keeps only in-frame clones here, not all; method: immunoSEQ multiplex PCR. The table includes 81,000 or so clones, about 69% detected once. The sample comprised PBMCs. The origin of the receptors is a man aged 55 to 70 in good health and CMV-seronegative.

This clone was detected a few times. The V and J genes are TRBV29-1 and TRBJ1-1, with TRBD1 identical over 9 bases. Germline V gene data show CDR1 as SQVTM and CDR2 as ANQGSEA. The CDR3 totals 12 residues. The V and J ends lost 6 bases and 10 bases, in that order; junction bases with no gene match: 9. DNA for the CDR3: TGCAGCGTCCCTAGGGACAGGGACACAGCTTTCTTT. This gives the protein CSVPRDRDTAFF.

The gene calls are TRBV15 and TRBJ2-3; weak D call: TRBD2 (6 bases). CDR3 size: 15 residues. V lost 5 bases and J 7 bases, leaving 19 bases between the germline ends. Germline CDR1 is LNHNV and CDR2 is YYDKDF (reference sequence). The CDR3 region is CATSGRTTLRNTQYF. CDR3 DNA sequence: TGTGCCACCAGCGGGCGGACTACCCTTCGGAATACGCAGTATTTT. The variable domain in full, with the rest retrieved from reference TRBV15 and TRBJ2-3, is DAMVIQNPRYQVTQFGKPVTLSCSQTLNHNVMYWYQQKSSQAPKLLFHYYDKDFNNEADTPDNFQSRRPNTSFCFLDIRSPGLGDTAMYLCATSGRTTLRNTQYFGPGTRLTVL.

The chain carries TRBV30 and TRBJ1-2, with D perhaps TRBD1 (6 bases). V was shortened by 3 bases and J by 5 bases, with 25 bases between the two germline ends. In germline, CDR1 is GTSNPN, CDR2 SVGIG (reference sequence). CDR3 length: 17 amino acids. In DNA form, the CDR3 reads TGTGCCTGGAGCGAAAAAGGGACACTCCGTGACCTTTATGGCTACACCTTC. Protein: CAWSEKGTLRDLYGYTF.

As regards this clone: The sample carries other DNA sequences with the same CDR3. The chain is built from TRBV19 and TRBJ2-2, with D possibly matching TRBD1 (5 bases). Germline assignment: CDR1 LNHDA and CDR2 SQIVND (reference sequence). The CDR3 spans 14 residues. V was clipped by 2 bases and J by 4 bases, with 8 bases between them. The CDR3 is CASSIQGRTGELFF. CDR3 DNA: TGTGCCAGTAGTATACAGGGCCGCACCGGGGAGCTGTTTTTT.

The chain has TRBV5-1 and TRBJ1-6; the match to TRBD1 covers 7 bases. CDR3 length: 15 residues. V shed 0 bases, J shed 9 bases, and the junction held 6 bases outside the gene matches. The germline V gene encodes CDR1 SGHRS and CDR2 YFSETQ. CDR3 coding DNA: TGCGCCAGCAGCTTGGAATCAGGGGGGATTTCACCCCTCCACTTT. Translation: CASSLESGGISPLHF.

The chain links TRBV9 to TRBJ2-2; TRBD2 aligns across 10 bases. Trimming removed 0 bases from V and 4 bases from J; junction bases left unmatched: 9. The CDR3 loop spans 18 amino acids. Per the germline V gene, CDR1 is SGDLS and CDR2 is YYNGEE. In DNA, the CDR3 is TGTGCCAGCAGCGTAGGTGTAGCGGGGGGCGAAATCACCGGGGAGCTGTTTTTT. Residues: CASSVGVAGGEITGELFF. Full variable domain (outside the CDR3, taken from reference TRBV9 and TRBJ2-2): DSGVTQTPKHLITATGQRVTLRCSPRSGDLSVYWYQQSLDQGLQFLIQYYNGEERAKGNILERFSAQQFPDLHSELNLSSLELGDSALYFCASSVGVAGGEITGELFFGEGSRLTVL.

The CDR3 nucleotides are TGTGCCAGCAGTCAAGTAGCGGGGGACGGAGATACGCAGTATTTT. Its protein is CASSQVAGDGDTQYF. The rearrangement links TRBV6-1 to TRBJ2-3, with TRBD2 matching 9 bases. V shed 5 bases, J shed 5 bases, and the junction held 8 bases outside the gene matches. CDR1 MNHNS and CDR2 SASEGT come from the germline V gene. The CDR3 loop spans 15 amino acids.

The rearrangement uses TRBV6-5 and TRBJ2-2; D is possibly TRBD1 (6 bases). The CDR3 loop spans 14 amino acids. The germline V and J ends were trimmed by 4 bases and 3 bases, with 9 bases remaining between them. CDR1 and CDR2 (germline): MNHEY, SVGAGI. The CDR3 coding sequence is TGTGCCAGCAGTTTCGACAGGTACACCGGGGAGCTGTTTTTT. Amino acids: CASSFDRYTGELFF.

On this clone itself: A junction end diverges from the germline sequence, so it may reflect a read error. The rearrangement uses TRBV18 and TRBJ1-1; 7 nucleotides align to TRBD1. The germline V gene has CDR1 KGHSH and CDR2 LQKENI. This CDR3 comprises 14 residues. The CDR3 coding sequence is TGTGCCAGCTCGCCACCCAGGGGGGAGGCTGAAGCTTTCTTT. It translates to CASSPPRGEAEAFF. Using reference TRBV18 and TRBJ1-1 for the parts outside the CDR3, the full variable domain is NAGVMQNPRHLVRRRGQEARLRCSPMKGHSHVYWYRQLPEEGLKFMVYLQKENIIDESGMPKERFSAEFPKEGPSILRIQQVVRGDSAAYFCASSPPRGEAEAFFGQGTRLTVV.